This record concerns one TCR beta chain sequence. The sample belongs to a study of blood T cell repertoires in COVID-19. Study-wide context: Material from acute and convalescent COVID-19 was sourced from the United States, Italy and Spain.

The CDR3 is made up of 15 amino acids. V was cut by 1 base and J by 3 bases, with 11 bases left in between. The germline CDR1 and CDR2 sequences are LNHDA and SQIVND (reference sequence). In the original processing: Estimation of nucleated cell counts relied on the amplification of reference gene primers. TCRdb's copy holds only in-frame clones and misses some; the assay was immunoSEQ multiplex PCR. The V and J calls and clone size come from that table; D and trimming were worked out from the DNA. This repertoire shows 130,000 or so clones, around four fifths found once; its top ten account for 5.9%.

Sequenced sample: peripheral blood. This TCR came from a man aged 80 or over with active or convalescent COVID-19. The chain has TRBV19 and TRBJ2-3; no reliable D call. CDR3 sequence reads: CASSIVGLRTDTQYF. CDR3 sequence (DNA): TGTGCCAGTAGTATAGTCGGGTTGAGGACAGATACGCAGTATTTT.